The TCR beta chain under discussion was sequenced for a study of T-cell memory formation after mild COVID-19. Study overall: Each donor largely had its own TCR clusters. The study, taken as a whole, reports: Clones which contracted sat mainly in CM and EM if CD4+, and in EMRA if CD8+. The pre-infection memory compartment contained some responding clones, suggesting cross-reactive memory joined.

CDR1 is SGHDT and CDR2 is YYEEEE in the germline V gene. This CDR3 is built from 15 residues. Trimming took off 0 bases at V and 0 bases at J, with 9 bases between the two ends. There are a few counts of this clonotype. Its antigen is still unknown. cDNA libraries for TCR alpha and TCR beta, carrying sample barcodes and UMIs, came from 5'RACE with constant-segment primers. Via MiXCR, TCRdb re-called the 5' RACE reads, giving one row per CDR3 protein. This table holds some 270,000 distinct CDR3 sequences, less than 20% found once. The J gene is TRBJ1-1, the V gene TRBV5-6; D not certain. The origin of this receptor is an adult woman who had mild COVID-19 (a few samples of this study predate the infection). Cell type and time point are not known. The material sequenced was PBMCs or a T cell subset sorted from them (not recorded which). Here the CDR3 reads CASSLGLLMNTEAFF. The CDR3 DNA reads as TGTGCCAGCAGCTTGGGACTTCTTATGAACACTGAAGCTTTCTTT.